This T cell receptor beta chain was observed in a study of shared clonotypes between healthy human individuals. Points from the study as a whole: All-four-donor shared clonotypes had higher generation probabilities than non-shared clonotypes did.

Naive CD8 cells lacked CD45RO and underwent positive selection for CCR7, leaving out terminally differentiated effector memory CD45RA+ cells. The CDR3 covers 13 residues. Trimming shortened V by 7 bases and J by 5 bases, and 12 bases separated the two germline ends. CDR1 and CDR2 from the germline V gene are SNHLY and FYNNEI. Measured with immunoSEQ multiplex PCR; TCRdb has only the in-frame clones, and not every one. The sample holds roughly 2.1 million clones, approximately 94% seen once. On this clone itself: The target antigen is unknown.

The sequence derives from a man aged 18-30 years in good health. Some clones in this sample may be carry-over from other donors' samples. The sequencing input was naive CD8+ T cells from PBMCs. This sequence joins TRBV2 and TRBJ2-1, with a weak D call TRBD2 (6 bases). The CDR3 region has the DNA TGTGCCAGCATCGCGGGGAGGAACAATGAGCAGTTCTTC. Its translation: CASIAGRNNEQFF. The full variable domain, rest sourced from reference TRBV2 and TRBJ2-1, is EPEVTQTPSHQVTQMGQEVILRCVPISNHLYFYWYRQILGQKVEFLVSFYNNEISEKSEIFDDQFSVERPDGSNFTLKIRSTKLEDSAMYFCASIAGRNNEQFFGPGTRLTVL.